This TCR beta chain was identified during a study of identical twins. Unique molecular identifiers were present on cDNA, and template switching added a universal primer site. TCRdb processed the 5' RACE reads anew with MiXCR; each CDR3 protein has one entry. This table holds over 550,000 distinct CDR3 sequences, just over 7% found once. The donors were all healthy and Caucasian. This clonotype has more than one count but fewer than ten. Trimming shortened V by 1 base and J by 1 base, and 14 bases separated the two germline ends. CDR1 is LGHNA and CDR2 is YNFKEQ in the germline V gene. The CDR3 is 18 amino acids. The same sample was also used in a study of yellow fever vaccine responses in identical twins.

The sequencing sample was made of PBMCs. The rearrangement joins TRBV4-2 to TRBJ2-6, with D unresolved. The sequence came from a woman under 30 in good health. For the CDR3, the DNA is TGTGCCAGCAGCCAAGGAACTCCCGGGCAATCTGGGGCCAACGTCCTGACTTTC. Protein product: CASSQGTPGQSGANVLTF.